Presented here are 2 T cell receptor beta chains from one specimen sequenced in a study of T cells after yellow fever vaccination. Each CDR3 protein gets one entry after TCRdb re-called the 5' RACE reads with MiXCR. The sample has more than 120,000 distinct CDR3 sequences, less than 9.5% seen once. The input for sequencing was CD4+ T cells sorted from PBMCs, taken 5 days after the yellow fever booster vaccination. The origin of the receptors is a man aged 25-45 years who received the YFV17D yellow fever vaccine.

The chain combines TRBV27 with TRBJ2-1; 8 nucleotides line up with TRBD2. V lost 6 bases, J lost 3 bases, and 10 bases stayed unmatched. Germline loops: CDR1 MNHEY, CDR2 SMNVEV (reference sequence). The CDR3 extends over 16 amino acids. CDR3 protein: CASSGLASGFYNEQFF. Written as DNA, the CDR3 is TGTGCCAGCAGCGGACTAGCATCGGGCTTCTACAATGAGCAGTTCTTC.

This clonotype has ten or more counts. The rearrangement links TRBV5-5 to TRBJ2-3; D may be TRBD2 (5 bases). V dropped 4 bases and J dropped 2 bases, with 14 bases sitting between them. The CDR3 has 15 residues. The germline CDR1 and CDR2 sequences are SGHKS and YYEKEE (reference sequence). CDR3 sequence (DNA): TGTGCCAGCAGCGCAACCGGGATCTTCACAGATACGCAGTATTTT. Translating gives CASSATGIFTDTQYF.